The clone carrying this T cell receptor (beta chain) was observed a single time. This sample was taken from a study of blood T cell repertoires in COVID-19. The repertoire was sequenced with immunoSEQ multiplex PCR; TCRdb's copy has only in-frame clones and lacks some. The table lists fewer than 400,000 clones, 80% to 90% of them singletons, with less than 2.5% in the top ten. Trimming pared 5 bases from V and 4 bases from J, leaving 8 bases between. This CDR3 has 12 amino acids. CDR1 is LGHDT, CDR2 YNNKEL, per germline (reference sequence). This chain uses TRBV3-1 (or the pseudogene TRBV3-2) with TRBJ1-1; D ambiguous. This sequence was found in a man aged 25 to 40 who had recovered from COVID-19. Sequencing was carried out using PBMCs or T cells enriched from blood (not recorded which). DNA of the CDR3: TGTGCCAGCAGCTCGGGGTCCACTGAAGCTTTCTTT. This encodes CASSSGSTEAFF.